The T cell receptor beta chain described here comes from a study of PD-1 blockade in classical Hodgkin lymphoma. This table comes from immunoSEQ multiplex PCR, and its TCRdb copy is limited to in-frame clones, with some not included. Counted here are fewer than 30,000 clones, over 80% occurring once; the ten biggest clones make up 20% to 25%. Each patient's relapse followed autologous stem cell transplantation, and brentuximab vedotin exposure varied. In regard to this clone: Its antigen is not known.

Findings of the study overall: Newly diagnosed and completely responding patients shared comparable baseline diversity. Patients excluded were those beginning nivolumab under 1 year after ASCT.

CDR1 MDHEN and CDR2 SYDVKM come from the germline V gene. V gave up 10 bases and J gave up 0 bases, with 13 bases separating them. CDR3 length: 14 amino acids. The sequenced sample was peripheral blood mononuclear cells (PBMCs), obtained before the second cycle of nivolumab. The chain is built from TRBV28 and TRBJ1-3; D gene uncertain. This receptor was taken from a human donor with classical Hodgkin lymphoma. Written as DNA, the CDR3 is TGTGCCACCGGGGTGGGGTCCTCTGGAAACACCATATATTTT. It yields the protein CATGVGSSGNTIYF.